This T cell receptor (beta chain) was found in a study of blood T cell repertoires in COVID-19. Using immunoSEQ multiplex PCR, the repertoire was profiled, and TCRdb retains in-frame clones only, with some absent. The sample consists of fewer than 200,000 clones, around 90% of them appearing once. Trimming left V 5 bases short and J 6 bases short, with 13 bases between. Germline V CDR1 and CDR2: MNHEY, SVGEGT. The CDR3 is 13 amino acids. Sequencing input: peripheral blood. This clonotype was obtained from a woman in her 50s with acute or convalescent COVID-19. The rearrangement joins TRBV6-2 or TRBV6-3 to TRBJ1-2, with a weak D call TRBD1 (5 bases). Written as DNA, the CDR3 is TGTGCCAGCAGTGACAGCGTGAAGGATGGCTACACCTTC. Protein sequence: CASSDSVKDGYTF.